The entry that follows covers one T cell receptor beta chain sequence. The antigen is unknown. The data were taken from a study of T cell repertoires in cytomegalovirus infection. Each CDR3 protein is one row after TCRdb ran MiXCR on the reads. This sample has around 750,000 distinct CDR3 sequences, with around a third found just once. Findings and limits, study-wide: Across the ex vivo response, the dominant clonotypes were HLA-C-restricted CMV-specific TCR beta clonotypes.

The receptor was derived from a human donor in good health (CMV status not recorded). Some clones in this sample may be carry-over from other donors' samples. The sample here was cultured CD8+ T cells from PBMCs, taken from culture after CMV antigen stimulation.

The CDR3 DNA is TGTGCCAGCAGTTTCCCCACCTTGAACGGAGCGGACACTGAAGCTTTCTTT. It specifies CASSFPTLNGADTEAFF. V usage is TRBV2 and J usage is TRBJ1-1; D gene uncertain. Per germline, CDR1 SNHLY and CDR2 FYNNEI. V was pared by 5 bases and J by 3 bases, with 22 bases between. This CDR3 has 17 amino acids.